This T cell receptor (beta chain) came from a study of neurological immune-mediated disorders. Study-wide points: None of the CDR3 amino acid sequences of expanded clones recurred across subjects, suggesting private repertoires in all groups.

The study built sorted libraries from 1 million CD4+ or CD8+ T cells. Between the trimmed V and J ends, which lost 3 bases and 1 base, there was a span of 8 bases. Germline V gene sequence: CDR1 MRHNA, CDR2 SNTAGT. The CDR3 totals 14 residues. With regard to this clonotype: Its antigen is not known.

Each TCR transcript was tagged with a 10-nucleotide random UMI during 5'RACE. In TCRdb, the 5' RACE reads were re-called with MiXCR into one record per CDR3 protein. The sample shows about 14,000 distinct CDR3 sequences, roughly 13% of them seen only once. Sequenced material: CD8+ T cells from blood. The receptor comes from a female donor with HTLV-1-associated myelopathy (HAM/TSP). The gene calls are TRBV6-4 and TRBJ2-3; perhaps TRBD1 as D (5 bases). CDR3 protein: CASSEGHGTDTQYF. The DNA of the CDR3 is TGTGCCAGCAGTGAAGGACACGGCACAGATACGCAGTATTTT.